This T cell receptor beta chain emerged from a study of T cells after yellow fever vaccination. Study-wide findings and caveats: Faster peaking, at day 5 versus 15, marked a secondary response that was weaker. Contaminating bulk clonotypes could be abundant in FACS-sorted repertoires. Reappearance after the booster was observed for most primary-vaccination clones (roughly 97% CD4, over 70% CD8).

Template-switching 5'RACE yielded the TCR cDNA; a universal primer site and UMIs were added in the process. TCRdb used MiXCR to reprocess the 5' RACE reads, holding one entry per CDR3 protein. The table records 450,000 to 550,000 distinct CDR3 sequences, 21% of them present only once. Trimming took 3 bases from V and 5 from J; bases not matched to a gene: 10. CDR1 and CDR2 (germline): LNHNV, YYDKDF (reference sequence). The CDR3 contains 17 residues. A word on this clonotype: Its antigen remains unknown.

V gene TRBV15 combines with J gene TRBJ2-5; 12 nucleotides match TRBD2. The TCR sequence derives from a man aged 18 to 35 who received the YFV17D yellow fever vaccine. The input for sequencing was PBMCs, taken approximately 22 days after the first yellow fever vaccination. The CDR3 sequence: CATSSSLAGGPWETQYF. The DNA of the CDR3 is TGTGCCACCAGCAGCTCCCTAGCGGGGGGGCCGTGGGAGACCCAGTACTTC.